The text below deals with one T cell receptor beta chain. The table lists this clonotype with many counts. Which antigen it targets is not known. Base quality data are lacking; no much larger clone is found one base away. For this chain, trimming is 6 bases at the V end and 0 bases at the J end, and the number of junction bases without a gene match is 2. The CDR3 sequence holds 16 residues, the cysteine and phenylalanine included. Only CDR3 DNA remains: 48 bases, in frame from the first base. CDR1 and CDR2 (SNHLY, FYNNEI) derive from the germline V gene. For repertoire sequencing, the TCR beta CDR3 regions were amplified from RNA transcripts. HTBI primers and the Qiagen OneStep RT-PCR kit were used in a first-round RT-PCR, which was followed by a second-round multiplex PCR, size selection and purification. The libraries underwent paired-end sequencing with 100 bp reads on an Illumina HiSeq2000. Turning to the authors' computational methods: SOAPnuke was used to process the reads, removing any read that contained adapters or uncalled bases, had a mean Phred below 15, or lacked an exact match to the constant primer or identifier. COPE v1.2.5 was used to merge high-quality paired reads. Each unique nucleotide sequence was defined as a clonotype, and clonotypes were aligned to IMGT TRB V, D and J references with MiTCR v1.1. Analysis was restricted to V-J combinations with a frequency above 0.0001, which covered approximately 99% of repertoires. For each V-J combination, a TCR clonal expansion and chaos score was defined as the ratio of F50 clonal expansion to chaos observed in the TCRdist matrix. Welch's t-statistics and random forest were used to narrow the features down to more than 10 V-J combinations, which were then fed into a naive Bayes classifier. The similarity between thyroid and blood repertoires was quantified using the Morisita-Horn index. The public reads were reprocessed in TCRdb via fastp at Q25 and MiXCR, keeping in-frame beta chains. One record per CDR3 amino acid sequence lists the most common genes and DNA. TCRdb's processing, not the authors', yielded these V and J calls. For this sample there are a few hundred thousand distinct CDR3 sequences; roughly 21% appear just once. The ten top clones hold roughly 3.2% of the sample.

This record comes from a study of Graves' ophthalmopathy and Graves' hyperthyroidism (dated by TCRdb to 2016 to 2018). Notes on the research overall: Peripheral blood was collected at initial diagnosis, prior to any treatment. The study used signatures of the TCR beta repertoire to tell Graves' ophthalmopathy apart from Graves' hyperthyroidism and to predict which patients would progress to ophthalmopathy. In total, approximately 130 blood samples were TCR-sequenced: roughly 45 ophthalmopathy, under 85 hyperthyroidism and some 17 hyperthyroidism-to-ophthalmopathy patients. To explore V-J signatures that distinguish ophthalmopathy from hyperthyroidism, a discovery set of around 100 patients was enrolled, made up of roughly 41 with ophthalmopathy and some 60 with stable hyperthyroidism. The independent validation cohort included 18 to 20 hyperthyroidism patients plus 17 patients who later progressed from hyperthyroidism to ophthalmopathy. In more than five hyperthyroidism patients, T-cell repertoires of thyroid tissue and blood were compared. Following sample collection, hyperthyroidism patients were given methimazole at a starting dose of 30 mg daily, and ophthalmopathy patients were given high-dose intravenous methylprednisolone. The 100 or so discovery patients were randomly split 7:3 into training and test sets. The full study reports these points: In cross-validation, the 13-signature model distinguished ophthalmopathy from stable hyperthyroidism with around 90% sensitivity and approximately 81% specificity, while in the test set the corresponding values were about 79% and 69%. In validation, the model predicted ophthalmopathy progression with about 71% sensitivity and around 72% specificity; some 13 predicted patients were CT-confirmed with GO in a median of around 6.5 months. Sample size was not statistically predetermined, and group allocation was not concealed from the investigators. Among expanded thyroid clonotypes with frequency above 0.001, most also showed up in blood, which suggests that blood repertoires may reflect the thyroid immune response.

Hyperthyroidism was defined as stable when no progression to ophthalmopathy occurred within 18 months of follow-up. Hyperthyroidism patients were newly diagnosed, were aged 18 to 65 years, and had a disease duration under 2 months. Patients with other autoimmune diseases, uncontrolled infections, pregnancy or lactation were excluded from the study. Clinical symptoms, serum thyroxine, TRAb, thyroid ultrasound and orbital computed tomography formed the basis of the diagnosis. Ficoll-Paque density gradient centrifugation was used to isolate PBMCs from under 11 ml of fresh peripheral blood. Trizol reagent was used to extract the total RNA, and its quality was then checked on an Agilent 2100 Bioanalyzer.

The receptor's source is a woman between 18 and 29 years old with stable Graves' hyperthyroidism. Donor details come from another sample of the same person, matched by shared clones. Recombination joined TRBV2 with TRBJ2-6, with 10 bases matching TRBD1. Sequencing input: peripheral blood. The DNA sequence is TGTGCCAGCAGGGACAGGGGGACCTCTGGGGCCAACGTCCTGACTTTC. Translated, it reads CASRDRGTSGANVLTF. When the CDR3 is completed using the reference TRBV2 and TRBJ2-6 genes on either side, the full variable domain is EPEVTQTPSHQVTQMGQEVILRCVPISNHLYFYWYRQILGQKVEFLVSFYNNEISEKSEIFDDQFSVERPDGSNFTLKIRSTKLEDSAMYFCASRDRGTSGANVLTFGAGSRLTVL.